The rows below give T cell receptor beta chains drawn from one sample of a study of blood T cell repertoires in COVID-19. Using immunoSEQ multiplex PCR, the repertoire was profiled, and TCRdb retains in-frame clones only, with some absent. This sample has some 180,000 clones, with 79% found just once. Sample: PBMCs or T cells enriched from blood (not recorded which). These receptors originate from a woman in her 70s in a cohort exposed to, infected with or recovered from COVID-19 (not recorded which). CDR3s include the opening cysteine and the closing phenylalanine or tryptophan. A D gene is named only where the DNA matches it firmly. Clone size appears in some rows only: once, few, many, or a class for an expanded clone.

j_call	v_call	d_call	clone_size	cdr3_nt	cdr3_aa
TRBJ2-7	TRBV7-7	TRBD2	few	TGTGCTAGCAGCCCCGGGACTAGACCCCGGGGAGAGCAGTACTTC	CASSPGTRPRGEQYF
TRBJ1-6	TRBV18	NA	NA	TGTGCCAGCTCACCTGCCGGGACTCATAATTCACCCCTCCACTTT	CASSPAGTHNSPLHF
TRBJ2-1	TRBV27	TRBD2	NA	TGTGCCAGCAGTTTAGGGACTAGCGGGAGTGCTTCCTACAATGAGCAGTTCTTC	CASSLGTSGSASYNEQFF
TRBJ2-3	TRBV7-2	NA	NA	TGTGCCAGCAAGGAGCAGCCCGGGTTGAGAGATACGCAGTATTTT	CASKEQPGLRDTQYF
TRBJ2-7	TRBV11-1	TRBD1	NA	TGTGCCAGCAGCTTTGCAGGGGGTAACGAGCAGTACTTC	CASSFAGGNEQYF
TRBJ2-1	TRBV2	TRBD2	once	TGTGCCAGCAGTGCCTATAGCGGGATATTTTACAATGAGCAGTTCTTC	CASSAYSGIFYNEQFF
TRBJ2-5	TRBV5-1	NA	NA	TGCGCCAGCAGCTTGGATGCAGTCATGAAGACCCAGTACTTC	CASSLDAVMKTQYF
TRBJ1-1	TRBV5-6	NA	NA	TGTGCCAGCAGCTTTCGTAGGGGGTTCACTGAAGCTTTCTTT	CASSFRRGFTEAFF
TRBJ2-7	TRBV27	TRBD2	NA	TGTGCCAGCAGTTCACCCGGGACTAGCGCCTACGAGCAGTACTTC	CASSSPGTSAYEQYF
TRBJ2-7	TRBV19	TRBD1	many	TGTGCCAGTAGGAGGGACAGAAACTACGAGCAGTACTTC	CASRRDRNYEQYF
TRBJ2-3	TRBV7-6	NA	NA	TGTGCCAGCAGCCCGCTAGGGGTGGGAGATACGCAGTATTTT	CASSPLGVGDTQYF
TRBJ1-5	TRBV2	NA	NA	TGTGCCAGCAGCGGGTCGGGACATAGCAATCAGCCCCAGCATTTT	CASSGSGHSNQPQHF
TRBJ2-7	TRBV11-1	TRBD2	NA	TGTGCCAGCAGCCTCGGACTAGCGGGGGGCGAGCAGTACTTC	CASSLGLAGGEQYF
TRBJ1-4	TRBV27	NA	NA	TGTGCCAGCAGTCCACAGATGGGAAAACTGTTTTTT	CASSPQMGKLFF
TRBJ2-3	TRBV15	NA	NA	TGTGCCACCAGCAGAGGAGCTAGCGCGCTACGGGGAGATACGCAGTATTTT	CATSRGASALRGDTQYF
TRBJ2-7	TRBV6-6	TRBD1	NA	TGTGCCAGCAGTTCGGTGACAGGGGCCTACGAGCAGTACTTC	CASSSVTGAYEQYF
TRBJ2-1	TRBV27	TRBD2	NA	TGTGCCAGCAGTTCCACTAGCGGGTCCTACAATGAGCAGTTCTTC	CASSSTSGSYNEQFF
TRBJ1-5	TRBV7-6	NA	NA	TGTGCCAGCAGCCCAGACAGTAATCAGCCCCAGCATTTT	CASSPDSNQPQHF
TRBJ2-7	TRBV7-9	TRBD2	NA	TGTGCCAGCAGCTTTAGTTCTAGCGGCAACTCCTACGAGCAGTACTTC	CASSFSSSGNSYEQYF
TRBJ2-1	TRBV5-1	TRBD1	NA	TGCGCCAGCAGCTGGACAGGCGAGGGGTACAATGAGCAGTTCTTC	CASSWTGEGYNEQFF
TRBJ2-5	TRBV5-6	TRBD1	NA	TGTGCCAGCAGCCCGGGACAGGGGCGAGAGACCCAGTACTTC	CASSPGQGRETQYF
TRBJ2-3	TRBV24-1	TRBD2	NA	TGTGCCACCAGTGATCTAGCGGGAATAACAGATACGCAGTATTTT	CATSDLAGITDTQYF
TRBJ2-1	TRBV7-8	NA	NA	TGTGCCAGCAGCGCCCGGAGTTTGGGGCATGAGCAGTTCTTC	CASSARSLGHEQFF
TRBJ2-7	TRBV4-3	NA	NA	TGCGCCAGCAGCCAAGATAGTGGGAGCCTTGAGCAGTACTTC	CASSQDSGSLEQYF
TRBJ1-4	TRBV12-5	NA	NA	TGTGCTAGTGCCTACTCCGAAAAACTGTTTTTT	CASAYSEKLFF
TRBJ1-5	TRBV10-3	TRBD1	NA	TGTGCCACGGGGGACAGGAGCAATCAGCCCCAGCATTTT	CATGDRSNQPQHF
TRBJ1-2	TRBV6-5	NA	NA	TGTGCCAGCAGTTACTCGATGAGTAGAGGGAGCGGCTACACCTTC	CASSYSMSRGSGYTF
TRBJ1-2	TRBV4-1	TRBD1	NA	TGCGCCAGCAGCACCACAGGGGGCGGTGGCTATGGCTACACCTTC	CASSTTGGGGYGYTF
TRBJ1-2	TRBV27	TRBD1	NA	TGTGCCAGCAGCTCCCCCGGGACAGGGGGAACTAACTATGGCTACACCTTC	CASSSPGTGGTNYGYTF
TRBJ2-1	TRBV6-5	NA	NA	TGTGCCAGCAGCCCCAGCAATGAGCAGTTCTTC	CASSPSNEQFF
TRBJ1-5	TRBV5-5	NA	NA	TGTGCCAGCAGCTTTCGATCAGAGGGTGATCAGCCCCAGCATTTT	CASSFRSEGDQPQHF
TRBJ2-7	TRBV7-2	TRBD2	NA	TGTGCCAGCAGCTTAGCGGCTAGCGGGATGGCCCCCTACGAGCAGTACTTC	CASSLAASGMAPYEQYF
TRBJ2-7	TRBV28	NA	NA	TGTGCCAGCAGTCTCCCAGGGGCTTACGAGCAGTACTTC	CASSLPGAYEQYF
TRBJ1-1	TRBV29-1	TRBD1	NA	TGCAGCGCTGACAGGGGGACGGACACTGAAGCTTTCTTT	CSADRGTDTEAFF
TRBJ2-1	TRBV5-1	NA	NA	TGCGCCAGCAGCCTTACCGGTGGGAGAGAGCTCAATGAGCAGTTCTTC	CASSLTGGRELNEQFF
TRBJ2-7	TRBV7-2	NA	NA	TGTGCCAGCAGCTTAGAGGCGGGGAGCTCCTACGAGCAGTACTTC	CASSLEAGSSYEQYF
TRBJ2-7	TRBV2	NA	once	TGTGCCAGCATTATAGCTTCCTACGAGCAGTACTTC	CASIIASYEQYF
TRBJ1-1	TRBV10-2	TRBD1	NA	TGCGCCAGCAGGACAGGGGGCGTGAACACTGAAGCTTTCTTT	CASRTGGVNTEAFF
TRBJ1-1	TRBV25-1	NA	NA	TGTGCCAGCAGTGAAAGCTGGCTCAGGGGCACTGAAGCTTTCTTT	CASSESWLRGTEAFF
TRBJ2-3	TRBV23-1	NA	NA	TGCGCCAGCAGTCAATCAGTAGGACAGTCCGACCCCACAGATACGCAGTATTTT	CASSQSVGQSDPTDTQYF
TRBJ1-2	TRBV27	NA	NA	TGTGCCAGCAGTTTTCGCGGTTCGAGTGGCTACACCTTC	CASSFRGSSGYTF
TRBJ2-1	TRBV24-1	NA	NA	TGTGCCACCAGTGAGCCAGGATCGGACAATGAGCAGTTCTTC	CATSEPGSDNEQFF
TRBJ2-4	TRBV13	NA	NA	TGTGCCAGCAGCTTAGCGGGGGTAGACAAAAACATTCAGTACTTC	CASSLAGVDKNIQYF
TRBJ2-1	TRBV19	TRBD2	NA	TGTGCCAGTAGTGTGATAATGGCAGCGGGGGACAATGAGCAGTTCTTC	CASSVIMAAGDNEQFF
TRBJ2-1	TRBV7-2	TRBD2	NA	TGTGCCAGCAGCCTGACTAGCCGACCCTACAATGAGCAGTTCTTC	CASSLTSRPYNEQFF
TRBJ1-1	TRBV6-5	TRBD1	few	TGTGCCAGCATTCTATACGGACAGGGAAGGACTGAAGCTTTCTTT	CASILYGQGRTEAFF
TRBJ2-3	TRBV5-6	TRBD1	NA	TGTGCCAGCAGCTCTACCATCCGACAGGGGACCACAGATACGCAGTATTTT	CASSSTIRQGTTDTQYF
TRBJ1-1	TRBV5-1	NA	NA	TGCGCCAGCAGCAGCCAGCGTGAAGCTTTCTTT	CASSSQREAFF
TRBJ2-3	TRBV2	NA	NA	TGTGCCAGCAGCCAGGATCTCACAGATACGCAGTATTTT	CASSQDLTDTQYF
TRBJ2-1	TRBV5-1	NA	NA	TGCGCCAGCAGCTTGGGACGCGGGGTTCGTGGTGAGCAGTTCTTC	CASSLGRGVRGEQFF
TRBJ2-3	TRBV6-6	TRBD1	once	TGTGCCAGCAGCTACGGGACAGGGTGGTTAGATACGCAGTATTTT	CASSYGTGWLDTQYF
TRBJ1-3	TRBV18	TRBD1	NA	TGTGCCAGCTCACCGACAGGGGGCGGAAACACCATATATTTT	CASSPTGGGNTIYF
TRBJ1-4	TRBV11-2	TRBD1	NA	TGTGCCAGCAGCTTCGACAGGGGAGCAACTAATGAAAAACTGTTTTTT	CASSFDRGATNEKLFF
TRBJ2-7	TRBV10-3	NA	NA	TGTGCCATCAGTGAGTCACTAGGACGGGCCTACGAGCAGTACTTC	CAISESLGRAYEQYF